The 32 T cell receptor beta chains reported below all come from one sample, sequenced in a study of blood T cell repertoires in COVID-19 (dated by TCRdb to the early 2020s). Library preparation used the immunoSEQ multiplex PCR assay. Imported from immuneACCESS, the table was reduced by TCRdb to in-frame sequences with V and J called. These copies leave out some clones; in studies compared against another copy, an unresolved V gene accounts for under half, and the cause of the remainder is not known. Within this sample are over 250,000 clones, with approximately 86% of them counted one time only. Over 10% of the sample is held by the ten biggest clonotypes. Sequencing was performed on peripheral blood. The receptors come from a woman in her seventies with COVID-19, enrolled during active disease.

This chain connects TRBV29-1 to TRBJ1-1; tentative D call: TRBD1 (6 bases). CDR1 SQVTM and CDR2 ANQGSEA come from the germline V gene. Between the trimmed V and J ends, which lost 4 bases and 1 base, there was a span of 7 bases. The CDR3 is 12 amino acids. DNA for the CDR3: TGCAGCGTTGTAGGGGGGAACACTGAAGCTTTCTTT. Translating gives CSVVGGNTEAFF.

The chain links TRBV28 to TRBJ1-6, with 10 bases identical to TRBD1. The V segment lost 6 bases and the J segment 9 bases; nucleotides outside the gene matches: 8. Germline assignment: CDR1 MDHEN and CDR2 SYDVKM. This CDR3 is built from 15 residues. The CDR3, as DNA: TGTGCCAGCAGGAAAACCGGGACAGGGGCTTCACCCCTCCACTTT. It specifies CASRKTGTGASPLHF.

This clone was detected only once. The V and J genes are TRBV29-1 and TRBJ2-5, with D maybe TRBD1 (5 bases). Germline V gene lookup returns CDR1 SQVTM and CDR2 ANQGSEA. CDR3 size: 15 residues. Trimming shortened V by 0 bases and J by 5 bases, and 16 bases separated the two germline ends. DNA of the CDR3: TGCAGCGTTGAAGATCCCCTCAGGGAATGGGAGACCCAGTACTTC. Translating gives CSVEDPLREWETQYF. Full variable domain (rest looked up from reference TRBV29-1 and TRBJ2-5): SAVISQKPSRDICQRGTSLTIQCQVDSQVTMMFWYRQQPGQSLTLIATANQGSEATYESGFVIDKFPISRPNLTFSTLTVSNMSPEDSSIYLCSVEDPLREWETQYFGPGTRLLVL.

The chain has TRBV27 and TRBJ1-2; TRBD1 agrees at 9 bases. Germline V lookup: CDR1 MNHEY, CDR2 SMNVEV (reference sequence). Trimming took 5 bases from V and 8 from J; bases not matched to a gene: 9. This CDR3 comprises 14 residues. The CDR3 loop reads CASSLTLGQGGYTF. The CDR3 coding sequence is TGTGCCAGCAGTCTTACATTGGGACAGGGAGGCTACACCTTC.

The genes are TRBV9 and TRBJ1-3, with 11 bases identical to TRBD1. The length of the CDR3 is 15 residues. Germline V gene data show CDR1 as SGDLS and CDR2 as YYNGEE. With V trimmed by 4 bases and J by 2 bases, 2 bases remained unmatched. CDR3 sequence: CASSPGQGAGNTIYF. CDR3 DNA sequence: TGTGCCAGCAGCCCGGGACAGGGGGCTGGAAACACCATATATTTT.

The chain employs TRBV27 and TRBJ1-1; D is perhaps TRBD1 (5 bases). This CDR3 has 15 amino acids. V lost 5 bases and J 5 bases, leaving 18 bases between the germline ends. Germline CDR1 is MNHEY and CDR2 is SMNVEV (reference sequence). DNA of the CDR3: TGTGCCAGCAGTCCTTATAGTATGGGGGGGACTGAAGCTTTCTTT. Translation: CASSPYSMGGTEAFF.

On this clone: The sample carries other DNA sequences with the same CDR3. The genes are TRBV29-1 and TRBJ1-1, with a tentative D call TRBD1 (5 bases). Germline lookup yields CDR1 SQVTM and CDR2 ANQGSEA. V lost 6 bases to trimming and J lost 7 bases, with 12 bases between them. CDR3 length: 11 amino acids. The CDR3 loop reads CSVARGSEAFF. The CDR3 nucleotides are TGCAGCGTCGCTAGGGGAAGTGAAGCTTTCTTT.

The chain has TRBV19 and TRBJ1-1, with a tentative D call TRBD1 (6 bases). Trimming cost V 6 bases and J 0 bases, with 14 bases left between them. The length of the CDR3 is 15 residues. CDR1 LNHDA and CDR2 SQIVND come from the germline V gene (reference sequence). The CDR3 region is CASRNRELVNTEAFF. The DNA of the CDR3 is TGTGCCAGTAGAAACAGGGAGTTGGTGAACACTGAAGCTTTCTTT.

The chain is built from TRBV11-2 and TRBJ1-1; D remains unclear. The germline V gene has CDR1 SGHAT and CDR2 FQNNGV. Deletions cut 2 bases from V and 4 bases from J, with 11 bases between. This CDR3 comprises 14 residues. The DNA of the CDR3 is TGTGCCAGCAGCTTAAAAGTCCGGAGCACTGAAGCTTTCTTT. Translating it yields CASSLKVRSTEAFF.

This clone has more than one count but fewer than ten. The CDR3 spells CASSKRTSGNRVGDEQFF. In nucleotides, the CDR3 is TGCGCCAGCAGCAAAAGGACTAGCGGGAATCGTGTTGGCGATGAGCAGTTCTTC. The chain combines TRBV5-1 with TRBJ2-1; 12 bases map to TRBD2. The CDR3 totals 18 residues. Trimming at V came to 4 bases and at J to 8 bases, leaving 16 bases not matched to a gene. CDR1 is SGHRS, CDR2 YFSETQ, per germline.

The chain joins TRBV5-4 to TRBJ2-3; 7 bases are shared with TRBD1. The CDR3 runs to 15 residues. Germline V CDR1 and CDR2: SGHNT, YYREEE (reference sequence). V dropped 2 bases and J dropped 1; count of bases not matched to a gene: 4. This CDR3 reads CASSLTGAGTDTQYF. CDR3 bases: TGTGCCAGCAGCTTAACAGGGGCGGGCACAGATACGCAGTATTTT. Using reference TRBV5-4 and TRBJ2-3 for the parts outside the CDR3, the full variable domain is ETGVTQSPTHLIKTRGQQVTLRCSSQSGHNTVSWYQQALGQGPQFIFQYYREEENGRGNFPPRFSGLQFPNYSSELNVNALELDDSALYLCASSLTGAGTDTQYFGPGTRLTVL.

The CDR3 bases are TGCGCCAGCAGCCAAGATCCGGGCAGGGGTCTGTTAGCTTTCTTT. Protein: CASSQDPGRGLLAFF. The gene calls are TRBV4-3 and TRBJ1-1; D is possibly TRBD1 (6 bases). The V gene lost 0 bases and the J gene lost 10 bases, with 18 bases spanning the gap. Per germline, CDR1 LGHNA and CDR2 YSLEER. CDR3 length: 15 amino acids.

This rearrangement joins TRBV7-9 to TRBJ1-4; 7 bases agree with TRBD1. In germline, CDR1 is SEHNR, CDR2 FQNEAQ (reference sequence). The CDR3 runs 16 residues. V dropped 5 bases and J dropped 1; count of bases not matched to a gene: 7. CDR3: CASSDYSGGTNEKLFF. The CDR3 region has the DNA TGTGCCAGCAGCGACTATTCAGGGGGAACTAATGAAAAACTGTTTTTT.

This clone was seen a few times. CDR3 protein: CASSILAGSGEQYF. The CDR3 coding sequence is TGTGCCAGCAGCATTCTAGCGGGTTCAGGGGAGCAGTACTTC. The chain recombines TRBV7-6 with TRBJ2-7, with 8 bases fitting TRBD2. J gave up 7 bases and V 5 bases, and 10 bases lay outside the gene matches. CDR3 size: 14 residues. Per the germline V gene, CDR1 is SGHVS and CDR2 is FNYEAQ.

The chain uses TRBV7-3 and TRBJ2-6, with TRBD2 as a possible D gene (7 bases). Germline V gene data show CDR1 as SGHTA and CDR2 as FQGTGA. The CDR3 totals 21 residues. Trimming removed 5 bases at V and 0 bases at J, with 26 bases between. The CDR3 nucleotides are TGTGCCAGCAGCCCAAGGGGGGGCGTCGGGGGCCCGAGCTCTGGGGCCAACGTCCTGACTTTC. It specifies CASSPRGGVGGPSSGANVLTF.

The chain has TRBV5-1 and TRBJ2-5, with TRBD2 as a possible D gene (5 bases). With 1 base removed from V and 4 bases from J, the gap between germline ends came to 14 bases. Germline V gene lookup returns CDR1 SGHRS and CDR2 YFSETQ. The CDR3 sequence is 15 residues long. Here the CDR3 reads CASSLQEALGETQYF. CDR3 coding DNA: TGCGCCAGCAGCTTGCAGGAGGCGTTGGGAGAGACCCAGTACTTC.

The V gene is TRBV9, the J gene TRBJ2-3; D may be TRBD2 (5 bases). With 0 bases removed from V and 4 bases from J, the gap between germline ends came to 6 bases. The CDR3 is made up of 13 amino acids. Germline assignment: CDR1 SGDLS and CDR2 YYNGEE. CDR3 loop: CASSVGSADTQYF. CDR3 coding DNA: TGTGCCAGCAGCGTAGGTAGCGCAGATACGCAGTATTTT.

In DNA, the CDR3 is TGTGCCAGCAGTGCAAGTCAGGGGGACTACGAGCAGTACTTC. This gives the protein CASSASQGDYEQYF. The V call is TRBV2, the J call TRBJ2-7; 7 nucleotides agree with TRBD1. In germline, CDR1 is SNHLY, CDR2 FYNNEI. After removal of 4 bases from V and 3 bases from J, the junction contained 6 bases not matched to a gene. CDR3 length equals 14 residues.

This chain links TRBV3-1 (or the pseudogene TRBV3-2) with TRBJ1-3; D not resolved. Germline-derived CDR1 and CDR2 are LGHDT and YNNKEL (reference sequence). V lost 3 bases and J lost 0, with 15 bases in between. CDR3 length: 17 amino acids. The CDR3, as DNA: TGTGCCAGCAGCCAGGCTACACGGACTAGCTCTGGAAACACCATATATTTT. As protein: CASSQATRTSSGNTIYF.

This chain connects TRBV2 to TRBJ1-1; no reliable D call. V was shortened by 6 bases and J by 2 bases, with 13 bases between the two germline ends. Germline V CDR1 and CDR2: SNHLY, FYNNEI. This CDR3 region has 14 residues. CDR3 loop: CASRAEASNTEAFF. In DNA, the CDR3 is TGTGCCAGCAGGGCAGAGGCAAGTAACACTGAAGCTTTCTTT.

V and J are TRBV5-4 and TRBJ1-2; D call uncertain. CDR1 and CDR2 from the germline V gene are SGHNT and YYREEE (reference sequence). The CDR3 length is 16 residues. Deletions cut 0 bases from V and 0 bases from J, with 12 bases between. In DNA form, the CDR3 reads TGTGCCAGCAGCTTGGCCGGGGTTCGTTCTAACTATGGCTACACCTTC. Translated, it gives CASSLAGVRSNYGYTF.

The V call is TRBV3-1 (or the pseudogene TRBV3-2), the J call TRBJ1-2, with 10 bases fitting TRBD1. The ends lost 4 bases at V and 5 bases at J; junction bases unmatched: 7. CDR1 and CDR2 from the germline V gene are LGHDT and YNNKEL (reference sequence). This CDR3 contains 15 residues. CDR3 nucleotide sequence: TGTGCCAGCAGCCCGGACAGGGGGAAGGAATATGGCTACACCTTC. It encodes CASSPDRGKEYGYTF.

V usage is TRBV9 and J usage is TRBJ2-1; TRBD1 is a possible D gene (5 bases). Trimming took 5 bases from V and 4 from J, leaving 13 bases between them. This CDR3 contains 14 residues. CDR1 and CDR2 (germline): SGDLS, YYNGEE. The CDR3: CASSFGAGYNEQFF. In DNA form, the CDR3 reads TGTGCCAGCAGTTTTGGGGCAGGGTACAATGAGCAGTTCTTC.

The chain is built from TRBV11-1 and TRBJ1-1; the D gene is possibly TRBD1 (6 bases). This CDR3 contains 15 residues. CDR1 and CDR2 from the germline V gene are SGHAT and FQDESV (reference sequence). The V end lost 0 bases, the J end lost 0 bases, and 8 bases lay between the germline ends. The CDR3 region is CASSLAYRVNTEAFF. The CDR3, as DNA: TGTGCCAGCAGCTTAGCGTACAGGGTGAACACTGAAGCTTTCTTT.

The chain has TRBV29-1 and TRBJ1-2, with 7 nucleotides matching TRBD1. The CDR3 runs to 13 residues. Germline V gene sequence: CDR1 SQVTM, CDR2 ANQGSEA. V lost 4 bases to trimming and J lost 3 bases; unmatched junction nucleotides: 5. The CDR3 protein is CSVGDRGDYGYTF. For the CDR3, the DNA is TGCAGCGTTGGGGACAGAGGAGACTATGGCTACACCTTC.

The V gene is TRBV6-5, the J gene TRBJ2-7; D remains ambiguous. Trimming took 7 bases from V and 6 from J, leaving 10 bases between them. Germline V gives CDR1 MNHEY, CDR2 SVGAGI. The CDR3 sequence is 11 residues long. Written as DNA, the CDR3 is TGTGCCAGCACGGGTGAGACCGAGCAGTACTTC. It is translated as CASTGETEQYF.

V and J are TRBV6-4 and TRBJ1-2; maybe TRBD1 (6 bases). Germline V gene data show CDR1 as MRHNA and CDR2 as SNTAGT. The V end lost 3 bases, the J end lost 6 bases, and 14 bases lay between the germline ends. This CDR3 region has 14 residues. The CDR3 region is CASSEAGARDGYTF. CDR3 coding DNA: TGTGCCAGCAGTGAGGCGGGGGCGCGAGATGGCTACACCTTC.

The CDR3 DNA reads TGTGCCAGCAGTACGGGACAGGGGGCGACCTACGAGCAGTACTTC. Its protein product is CASSTGQGATYEQYF. This rearrangement joins TRBV6-2 or TRBV6-3 to TRBJ2-7; TRBD1 matches at 12 bases. The length of the CDR3 is 15 residues. Unmatched junction bases numbered 4, after V lost 5 bases and J lost 2 bases. Germline V gene lookup returns CDR1 MNHEY and CDR2 SVGEGT.

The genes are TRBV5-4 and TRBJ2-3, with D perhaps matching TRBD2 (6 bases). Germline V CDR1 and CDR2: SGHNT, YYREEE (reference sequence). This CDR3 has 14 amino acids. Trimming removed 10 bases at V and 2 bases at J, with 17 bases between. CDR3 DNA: TGTGCCTGTTCGGACTACCGGAACACAGATACGCAGTATTTT. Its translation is CACSDYRNTDTQYF.

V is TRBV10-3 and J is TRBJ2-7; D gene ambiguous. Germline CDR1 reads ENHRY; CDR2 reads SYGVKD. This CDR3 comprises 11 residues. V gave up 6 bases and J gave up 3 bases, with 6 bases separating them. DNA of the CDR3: TGTGCCATCAGGAGAGACTACGAGCAGTACTTC. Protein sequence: CAIRRDYEQYF.

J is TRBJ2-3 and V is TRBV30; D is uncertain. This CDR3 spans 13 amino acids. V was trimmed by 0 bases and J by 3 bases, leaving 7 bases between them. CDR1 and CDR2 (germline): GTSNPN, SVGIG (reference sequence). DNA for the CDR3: TGTGCCTGGAGTGTTACTTATACAGATACGCAGTATTTT. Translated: CAWSVTYTDTQYF. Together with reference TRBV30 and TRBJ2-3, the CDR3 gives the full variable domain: SQTIHQWPATLVQPVGSPLSLECTVEGTSNPNLYWYRQAAGRGLQLLFYSVGIGQISSEVPQNLSASRPQDRQFILSSKKLLLSDSGFYLCAWSVTYTDTQYFGPGTRLTVL.

The CDR3 loop is CASRPGTSTGELFF. CDR3 in DNA: TGTGCCAGCAGGCCCGGGACATCCACCGGGGAGCTGTTTTTT. The rearrangement joins TRBV2 to TRBJ2-2; weak D call: TRBD1 (6 bases). Trimming left V 6 bases short and J 4 bases short, with 12 bases between. The CDR3 contains 14 residues. Germline V lookup: CDR1 SNHLY, CDR2 FYNNEI. The whole variable domain, remainder taken from reference TRBV2 and TRBJ2-2, is EPEVTQTPSHQVTQMGQEVILRCVPISNHLYFYWYRQILGQKVEFLVSFYNNEISEKSEIFDDQFSVERPDGSNFTLKIRSTKLEDSAMYFCASRPGTSTGELFFGEGSRLTVL.